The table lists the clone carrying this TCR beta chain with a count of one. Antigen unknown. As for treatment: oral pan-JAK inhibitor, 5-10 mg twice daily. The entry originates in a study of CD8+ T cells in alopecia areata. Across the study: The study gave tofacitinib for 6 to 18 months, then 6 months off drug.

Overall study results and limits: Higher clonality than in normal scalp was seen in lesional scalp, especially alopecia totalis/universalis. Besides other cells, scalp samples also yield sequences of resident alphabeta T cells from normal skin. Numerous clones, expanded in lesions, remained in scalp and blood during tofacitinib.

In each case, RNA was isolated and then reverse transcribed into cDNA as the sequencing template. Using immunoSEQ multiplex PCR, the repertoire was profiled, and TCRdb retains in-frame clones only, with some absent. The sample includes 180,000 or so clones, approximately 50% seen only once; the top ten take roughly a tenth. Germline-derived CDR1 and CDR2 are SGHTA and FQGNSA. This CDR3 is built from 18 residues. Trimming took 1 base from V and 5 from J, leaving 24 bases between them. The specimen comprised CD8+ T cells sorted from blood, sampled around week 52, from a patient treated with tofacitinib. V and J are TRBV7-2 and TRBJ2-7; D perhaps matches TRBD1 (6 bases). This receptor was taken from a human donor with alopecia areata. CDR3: CASSLDQGQPDPGNEQYF. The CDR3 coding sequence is TGTGCCAGCAGCTTAGACCAAGGACAGCCGGACCCAGGCAACGAGCAGTACTTC.